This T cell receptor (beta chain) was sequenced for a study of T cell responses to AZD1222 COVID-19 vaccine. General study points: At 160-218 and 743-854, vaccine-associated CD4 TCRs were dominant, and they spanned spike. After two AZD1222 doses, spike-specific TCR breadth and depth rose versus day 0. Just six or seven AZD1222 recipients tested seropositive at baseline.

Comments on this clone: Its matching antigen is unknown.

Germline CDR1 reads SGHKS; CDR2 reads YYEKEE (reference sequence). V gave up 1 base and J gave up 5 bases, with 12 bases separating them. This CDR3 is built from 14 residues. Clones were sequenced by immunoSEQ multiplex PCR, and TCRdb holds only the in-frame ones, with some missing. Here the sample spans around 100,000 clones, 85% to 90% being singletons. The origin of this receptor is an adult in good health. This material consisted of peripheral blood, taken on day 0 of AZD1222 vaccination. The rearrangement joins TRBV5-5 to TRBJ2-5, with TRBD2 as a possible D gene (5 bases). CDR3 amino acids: CASSLFEGDETQYF. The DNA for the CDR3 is TGTGCCAGCAGCTTGTTTGAGGGCGATGAGACCCAGTACTTC.